Listed below are T cell receptor beta chains from one sample, sequenced in a study of shared clonotypes between healthy human individuals. Here immunoSEQ multiplex PCR was the method, and the copy in TCRdb shows in-frame clones only, minus some. The repertoire holds 300,000 to 400,000 clones, with around 70% as singletons. Input material: memory CD4+ T cells sorted from blood. The receptors were sampled from a man aged 25-45 years in good health. Both conserved end residues are part of each CDR3. D genes are given only for firm matches. Some rows have no size entry. The others give once, few or many, or a class for an expanded clone.

D gene | J gene | clone size | V gene | CDR3 protein | CDR3 DNA
. | TRBJ2-2 | few | TRBV19 | CASSSGRGELFF | TGTGCCAGTAGTTCCGGACGCGGGGAGCTGTTTTTT
. | TRBJ2-2 | . | TRBV6-5 | CASSSFPGVAGELFF | TGTGCCAGCAGTTCCTTTCCGGGAGTGGCCGGGGAGCTGTTTTTT
. | TRBJ1-5 | . | TRBV28 | CASSSAGQTQPQHF | TGTGCCAGCAGTTCAGCAGGGCAGACTCAGCCCCAGCATTTT
TRBD2 | TRBJ2-1 | . | TRBV27 | CASSPSAIGRSYNEQFF | TGTGCCAGCAGTCCCTCAGCCATCGGGAGGAGCTACAATGAGCAGTTCTTC
. | TRBJ2-3 | . | TRBV4-2 | CASSQDLDTQYF | TGTGCCAGCAGCCAAGATTTAGATACGCAGTATTTT
. | TRBJ1-3 | . | TRBV5-1 | CASSEGNSGNTIYF | TGCGCCAGCAGTGAAGGAAACTCTGGAAACACCATATATTTT
TRBD2 | TRBJ2-1 | . | TRBV5-5 | CASSHGLAGTYWDEQFF | TGTGCCAGCAGCCACGGACTAGCGGGTACCTATTGGGATGAGCAGTTCTTC
. | TRBJ2-7 | . | TRBV7-2 | CASSLASPNEQYF | TGTGCCAGCAGCCTCGCCTCCCCTAACGAGCAGTACTTC
. | TRBJ1-5 | . | TRBV2 | CASSERTGNQPQHF | TGTGCCAGCAGTGAAAGGACGGGCAATCAGCCCCAGCATTTT
. | TRBJ2-1 | . | TRBV15 | CATSRDYGGGNEQFF | TGTGCCACCAGCAGGGACTACGGAGGTGGGAATGAGCAGTTCTTC
. | TRBJ2-7 | . | TRBV28 | CASSDRTADGQYF | TGTGCCAGCAGCGATCGGACGGCAGACGGGCAGTACTTC
TRBD2 | TRBJ2-3 | . | TRBV28 | CASSSLAGGTDTQYF | TGTGCCAGCAGTTCGCTAGCGGGAGGCACAGATACGCAGTATTTT
. | TRBJ1-4 | . | TRBV27 | CACPVGPINEKLFF | TGTGCCTGTCCAGTGGGGCCAATAAATGAAAAACTGTTTTTT
TRBD1 | TRBJ2-5 | . | TRBV7-9 | CASSSGGQGWTQYF | TGTGCCAGCAGCTCTGGGGGACAGGGGTGGACCCAGTACTTC
. | TRBJ2-5 | . | TRBV19 | CASSMGTSGTQYF | TGTGCCAGTAGTATGGGGACCTCGGGGACCCAGTACTTC
. | TRBJ2-5 | . | TRBV10-2 | CASSDSGNRWETQYF | TGCGCCAGCAGTGATTCGGGAAACCGATGGGAGACCCAGTACTTC
TRBD1 | TRBJ1-1 | . | TRBV7-8 | CASSSRQGRDTEAFF | TGTGCCAGCAGCTCACGACAGGGGAGGGACACTGAAGCTTTCTTT
TRBD2 | TRBJ2-7 | . | TRBV5-4 | CASSLAGGPSGEQYF | TGTGCCAGCAGCCTAGCGGGAGGGCCGAGTGGCGAGCAGTACTTC
. | TRBJ2-5 | . | TRBV5-1 | CASRSTPQETQYF | TGCGCCAGCAGGTCCACCCCACAAGAGACCCAGTACTTC
TRBD1 | TRBJ1-2 | . | TRBV6-1 | CASSDRGRGNYGYTF | TGTGCCAGCAGTGACAGGGGGCGCGGTAACTATGGCTACACCTTC
TRBD2 | TRBJ2-1 | many | TRBV28 | CASSFVGLAGKERPNEQFF | TGTGCCAGCAGTTTTGTAGGACTAGCGGGTAAAGAAAGACCGAATGAGCAGTTCTTC
. | TRBJ2-1 | . | TRBV5-1 | CASSLGGTTYNEQFF | TGCGCCAGCAGCTTGGGCGGGACAACATACAATGAGCAGTTCTTC
TRBD1 | TRBJ1-3 | . | TRBV15 | CATSRDLGRGPGNTIYF | TGTGCCACCAGCAGGGACCTGGGCAGGGGGCCAGGAAACACCATATATTTT
. | TRBJ2-5 | . | TRBV6-1 | CASREPTSTLGQYF | TGTGCCAGCAGAGAGCCCACTTCGACGCTGGGTCAGTACTTC
. | TRBJ2-7 | . | TRBV2 | CASKLPSGYEQYF | TGTGCCAGCAAGCTACCCAGTGGCTACGAGCAGTACTTC
TRBD1 | TRBJ2-7 | . | TRBV7-2 | CASNPSFGQGYEQYF | TGTGCCAGCAACCCCTCGTTCGGACAGGGTTACGAGCAGTACTTC
TRBD2 | TRBJ2-7 | . | TRBV6-5 | CASSSASGSYEQYF | TGTGCCAGCAGTTCCGCTAGCGGATCCTACGAGCAGTACTTC
TRBD2 | TRBJ2-3 | . | TRBV7-3 | CASSLIGGSGTDTQYF | TGTGCCAGCAGCTTAATAGGCGGGAGTGGAACAGATACGCAGTATTTT
. | TRBJ1-3 | . | TRBV4-1 | CASSQDHRVLNTIYF | TGCGCCAGCAGCCAAGATCACAGGGTATTAAACACCATATATTTT
. | TRBJ1-1 | . | TRBV18 | CASSRENEAFF | TGTGCCAGCTCGCGCGAAAATGAAGCTTTCTTT
TRBD2 | TRBJ2-7 | . | TRBV6-1 | CASITGLAEPEQYF | TGTGCCAGCATAACAGGACTAGCGGAGCCCGAGCAGTACTTC
TRBD1 | TRBJ2-6 | few | TRBV2 | CASSKTQGAPSSGANVLTF | TGTGCCAGCAGTAAAACACAGGGGGCGCCCTCATCTGGGGCCAACGTCCTGACTTTC
. | TRBJ1-2 | once | TRBV10-3 | CAISPSTWHGYTF | TGTGCCATCAGTCCCTCCACTTGGCATGGCTACACCTTC
TRBD1 | TRBJ2-6 | many | TRBV27 | CASTKRGTFARDRVHSGANVLTF | TGTGCCAGCACCAAACGTGGGACCTTCGCGAGGGACAGGGTTCACTCTGGGGCCAACGTCCTGACTTTC
TRBD2 | TRBJ2-1 | . | TRBV29-1 | CSVFSSGTSGTLDEQFF | TGCAGCGTCTTTAGCTCAGGGACTAGCGGGACCTTGGATGAGCAGTTCTTC
. | TRBJ1-1 | . | TRBV5-5 | CASSLALGPHREAFF | TGTGCCAGCAGCTTGGCCTTAGGGCCGCACCGGGAAGCTTTCTTT
. | TRBJ2-3 | few | TRBV5-1 | CASSSRPADTQYF | TGCGCCAGCAGCTCTCGACCGGCAGATACGCAGTATTTT
. | TRBJ2-6 | . | TRBV9 | CASSVAPGGGANVLTF | TGTGCCAGCAGCGTAGCCCCCGGGGGTGGGGCCAACGTCCTGACTTTC
. | TRBJ2-3 | few | TRBV7-3 | CASSFTGEEDTQYF | TGTGCCAGCAGCTTTACGGGAGAGGAGGATACGCAGTATTTT
. | TRBJ1-2 | . | TRBV6-1 | CASSKGGIRSVQTYGYTF | TGTGCCAGCAGTAAAGGCGGGATACGCTCTGTTCAAACTTATGGCTACACCTTC
. | TRBJ1-1 | . | TRBV27 | CASSFGRRTEAFF | TGTGCCAGCAGTTTCGGGAGAAGGACTGAAGCTTTCTTT
. | TRBJ2-5 | . | TRBV7-9 | CASSFQGGGETQYF | TGTGCCAGCAGCTTTCAGGGTGGGGGTGAGACCCAGTACTTC
. | TRBJ1-1 | . | TRBV5-1 | CASSPPQRTANTEAFF | TGCGCCAGCAGCCCCCCACAAAGGACGGCGAACACTGAAGCTTTCTTT
. | TRBJ2-7 | . | TRBV2 | CASSEARGRTYEQYF | TGTGCCAGCAGTGAAGCCCGGGGACGGACCTACGAGCAGTACTTC